One sample yielded the 2 T cell receptor beta chains listed below, sequenced in a study of radiation and T cells in renal cell carcinoma. Using immunoSEQ multiplex PCR, the repertoire was profiled, and TCRdb retains in-frame clones only, with some absent. Of 90,000 to 95,000 clones in the sample, 65% to 85% were seen once. Time point in this sample: baseline pretreatment blood. Treatment noted: 15 Gy SBRT to primary tumor, nephrectomy 4 weeks later. Sample: blood, taken from a patient whose treatment included radiotherapy and nephrectomy. The receptor source for this set is a man aged 60-69 years with renal cell carcinoma.

The CDR3 reads CASSRAGFPYEQYF. The CDR3 DNA reads as TGCGCCAGCAGTAGGGCGGGGTTTCCCTACGAGCAGTACTTC. The chain recombines TRBV5-1 with TRBJ2-7; a weak D match, TRBD2 (6 bases). The CDR3 length is 14 residues. Trimming removed 5 bases from V and 2 bases from J, with 14 bases in between. Germline loops: CDR1 SGHRS, CDR2 YFSETQ. Full variable domain (missing parts from reference TRBV5-1 and TRBJ2-7): KAGVTQTPRYLIKTRGQQVTLSCSPISGHRSVSWYQQTPGQGLQFLFEYFSETQRNKGNFPGRFSGRQFSNSRSEMNVSTLELGDSALYLCASSRAGFPYEQYFGPGTRLTVT.

The rearrangement uses TRBV9 and TRBJ2-7; D is unclear. This CDR3 spans 11 amino acids. The V end lost 3 bases, the J end lost 3 bases, and 4 bases lay between the germline ends. The germline CDR1 and CDR2 sequences are SGDLS and YYNGEE. The CDR3 nucleotides read TGTGCCAGCAGCGCAGACTACGAGCAGTACTTC. The encoded protein is CASSADYEQYF. The entire variable domain, with the rest obtained from reference TRBV9 and TRBJ2-7, is as follows: DSGVTQTPKHLITATGQRVTLRCSPRSGDLSVYWYQQSLDQGLQFLIQYYNGEERAKGNILERFSAQQFPDLHSELNLSSLELGDSALYFCASSADYEQYFGPGTRLTVT.